This T cell receptor (beta chain) was sequenced during a study of identical twins (dated by TCRdb to about 2016). Notes on the research overall: The study deep-sequenced TCR alpha and beta repertoires from monozygotic twins, unrelated adults of various ages and cord blood to test whether fetal clonotypes persist. To rule out contamination, replicate twin experiments were performed at different times with different library preparation protocols.

Libraries came from 5' RACE. The sample was run on an Illumina HiSeq 2000. A universal primer binding site was added through template switching, and the final cDNA carried a unique molecular identifier so that TCR cDNA molecules could be counted accurately. Specific primers in the conserved constant-segment region were used to synthesize first-strand cDNA for TCR alpha and beta chains. To control for contamination, every cDNA library carried two barcodes: a SMART-Mk sample barcode plus Illumina barcodes. TruSeq adapter sequences, together with Illumina sample barcodes, were added in two successive PCR steps. Sequencing of the TCR alpha and beta cDNA libraries was done on the Illumina HiSeq platform using custom primers. The study's own analysis went as follows. MiGEC was used to process raw reads and extract unique molecular identifiers, and MiXCR was used to find CDR3 positions. For each individual, recombination models were inferred using an EM algorithm with the repgenHMM and IGoR tools. Shared clonotype analysis was performed with the tcR package in R, normalizing sharing by the product of cloneset sizes. Out-of-frame nonproductive sequences were analyzed to study raw recombination free of thymic and clonal selection effects. TCRdb reanalyzed the raw reads on its own, using fastp at Q25 for trimming and MiXCR for clone calling, and kept in-frame beta chains. For every CDR3 protein sequence, its rows merge into one entry that carries the most common genes and DNA. The V and J calls here are based on TCRdb, not the publication. Counted in this sample were more than 600,000 distinct CDR3 sequences; roughly 18% of them appeared once. The top ten clones comprise over 10% of the sample.

A word on this clonotype: Its cognate antigen has yet to be identified. Per-nucleotide qualities are absent, and no much larger clonotype sits a single base away.

On the study overall, not on this receptor specifically: In monozygotic twins, recombination models systematically underestimated out-of-frame TCR alpha sharing, but the models matched the sharing seen between unrelated individuals. Because the same donors could not be followed over many years, the conclusions relied on cross-sectional statistical analysis. Compared with coincidental sharing between unrelated individuals, out-of-frame TCR alpha sequences shared between twins showed an excess of sequences with low generation probability. Abundant cord blood beta clonotypes had fewer insertions, young adult naive repertoires showed a similar but weaker trend, and memory repertoires showed no such trend. Invariant T cells such as MAIT and iNKT could partly confound zero-insertion analyses, though diverse VJ usage argued against this for most clonotypes. In beta out-of-frame sequences, excess twin sharing was weaker, because having fewer shared sequences lowered the signal-to-noise ratio.

Every donor in the study was a healthy Caucasian. The twin cohort consisted of three pairs of female monozygotic twins, all aged about 18 to 29 years. Peripheral blood mononuclear cells were the source from which RNA for the TCR libraries was isolated. V is trimmed back by 3 bases and J by 0 bases, and the junction contains 10 bases that no gene match accounts for. Including the terminal cysteine and phenylalanine, the CDR3 comprises 16 residues. Only CDR3 DNA is held: 48 bases, read in frame from base 1. Based on the germline V gene (reference sequence), the CDR1 and CDR2 sequences are DFQATT and SNEGSKA. The data also belong to a second study, concerning T cells expressing NK-cell markers. The second investigation adds: In sorted CD3+CD56+NKG2C+, CD3+CD56+NKG2C- and CD3+CD56-NKG2C+ T-cell subsets from eight or nine donors, TCR beta-chain repertoires were profiled. Of the eight sequenced donors, seven were found to be HCMV-seropositive and one was found to be HCMV-seronegative. To restrict sorting to alphabetaTCR-expressing T cells, an anti-gammadeltaTCR antibody was added in several experiments. In roughly 6 donors, the dominant CD3+CD56+NKG2C+ clonotypes were among the top 10 CD8+ clonotypes and accounted for about 1.0-7.5% of CD8+ T cells. Those dominant clonotypes were again the most abundant among CD3+CD56-NKG2C+ cells in a few donors, at about 28.3-60.1%. Whether the expanded NKG2C-expressing T cell clones were specific for HCMV antigens remained unclear. The study sequenced eight donors, all healthy volunteers chosen at random: three men and five women. HCMV-specific IgG was detected in serum with a commercial ELISA kit to determine HCMV serostatus. For six donors, unsorted PBMC were also used to sequence bulk peripheral blood T-cell repertoires. Reads were demultiplexed and grouped by UMI with MIGEC, and clonotypes were assembled and quantified with MiTCR. Only TCR cDNA sequences supported by at least two reads were kept to exclude erroneous sequences. Downstream repertoire analysis used the tcR package, and clonotypes were matched across fractions by CDR3 nucleotide sequence plus V segment. VDJmatch was used to annotate antigen specificity against VDJdb, with one amino acid substitution in CDR3 allowed.

The sample was PBMCs. The sequence derives from a woman younger than 35 in good health. The chain couples TRBV20-1 to TRBJ2-5; 7 bases in between match TRBD2. In nucleotides, the sequence is TGCAGTGCTAGCAGACTAGCTCCTCAGGACCAAGAGACCCAGTACTTC. Its protein product is CSASRLAPQDQETQYF.